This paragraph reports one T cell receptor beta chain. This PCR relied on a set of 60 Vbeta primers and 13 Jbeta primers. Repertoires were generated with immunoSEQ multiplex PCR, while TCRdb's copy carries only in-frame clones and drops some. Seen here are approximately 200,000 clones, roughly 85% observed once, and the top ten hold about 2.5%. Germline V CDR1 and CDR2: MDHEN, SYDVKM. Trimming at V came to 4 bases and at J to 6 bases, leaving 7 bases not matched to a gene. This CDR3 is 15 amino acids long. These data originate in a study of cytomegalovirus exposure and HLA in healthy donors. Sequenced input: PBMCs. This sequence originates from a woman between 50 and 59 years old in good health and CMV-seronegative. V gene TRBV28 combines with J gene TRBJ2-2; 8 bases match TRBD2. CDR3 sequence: CASSSNSGKPGELFF. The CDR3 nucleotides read TGTGCCAGCAGTTCGAATAGCGGGAAGCCCGGGGAGCTGTTTTTT.